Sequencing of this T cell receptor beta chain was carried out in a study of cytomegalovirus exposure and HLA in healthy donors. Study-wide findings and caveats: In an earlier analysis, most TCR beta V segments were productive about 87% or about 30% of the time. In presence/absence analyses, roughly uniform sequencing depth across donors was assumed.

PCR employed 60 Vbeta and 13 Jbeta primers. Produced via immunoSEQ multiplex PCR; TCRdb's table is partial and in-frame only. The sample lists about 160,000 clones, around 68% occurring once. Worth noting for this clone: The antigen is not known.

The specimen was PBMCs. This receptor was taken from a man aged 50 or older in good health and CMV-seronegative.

CDR3 loop: CASRTGGPNSPLHF. The DNA for the CDR3 is TGTGCCAGCAGGACAGGGGGTCCGAATTCACCCCTCCACTTT. The chain employs TRBV25-1 and TRBJ1-6; 9 nucleotides line up with TRBD1. This CDR3 is 14 amino acids long. V dropped 6 bases and J dropped 7; count of bases not matched to a gene: 4. Germline CDR1 is MGHDK and CDR2 is SYGVNS.